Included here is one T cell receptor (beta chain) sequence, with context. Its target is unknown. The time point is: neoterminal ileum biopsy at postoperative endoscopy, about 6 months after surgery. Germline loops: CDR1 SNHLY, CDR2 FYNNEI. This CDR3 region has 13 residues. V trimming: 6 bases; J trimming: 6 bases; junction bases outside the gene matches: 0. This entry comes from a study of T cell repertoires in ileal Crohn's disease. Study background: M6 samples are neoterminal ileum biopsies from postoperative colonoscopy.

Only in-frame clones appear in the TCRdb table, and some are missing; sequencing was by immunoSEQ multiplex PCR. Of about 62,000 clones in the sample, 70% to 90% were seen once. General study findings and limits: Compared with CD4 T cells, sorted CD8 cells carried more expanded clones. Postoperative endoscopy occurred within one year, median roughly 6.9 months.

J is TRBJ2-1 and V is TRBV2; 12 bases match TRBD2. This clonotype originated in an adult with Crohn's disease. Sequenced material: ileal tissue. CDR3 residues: CASRLAGGNEQFF. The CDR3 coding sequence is TGTGCCAGCAGACTAGCGGGGGGCAATGAGCAGTTCTTC.